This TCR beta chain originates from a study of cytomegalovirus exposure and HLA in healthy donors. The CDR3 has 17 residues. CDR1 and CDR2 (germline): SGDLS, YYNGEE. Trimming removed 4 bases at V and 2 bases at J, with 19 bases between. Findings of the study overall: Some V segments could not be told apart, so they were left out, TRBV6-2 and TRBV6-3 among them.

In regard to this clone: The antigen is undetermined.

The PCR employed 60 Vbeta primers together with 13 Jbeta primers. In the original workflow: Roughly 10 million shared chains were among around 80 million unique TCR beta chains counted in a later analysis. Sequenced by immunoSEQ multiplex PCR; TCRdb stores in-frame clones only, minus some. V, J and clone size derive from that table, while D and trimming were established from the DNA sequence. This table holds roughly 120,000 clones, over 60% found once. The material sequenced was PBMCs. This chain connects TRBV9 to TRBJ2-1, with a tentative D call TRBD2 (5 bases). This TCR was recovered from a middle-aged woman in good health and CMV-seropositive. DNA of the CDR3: TGTGCCAGCAGCCCGAGTTGGAGCGGATCTCCCTACAATGAGCAGTTCTTC. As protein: CASSPSWSGSPYNEQFF.